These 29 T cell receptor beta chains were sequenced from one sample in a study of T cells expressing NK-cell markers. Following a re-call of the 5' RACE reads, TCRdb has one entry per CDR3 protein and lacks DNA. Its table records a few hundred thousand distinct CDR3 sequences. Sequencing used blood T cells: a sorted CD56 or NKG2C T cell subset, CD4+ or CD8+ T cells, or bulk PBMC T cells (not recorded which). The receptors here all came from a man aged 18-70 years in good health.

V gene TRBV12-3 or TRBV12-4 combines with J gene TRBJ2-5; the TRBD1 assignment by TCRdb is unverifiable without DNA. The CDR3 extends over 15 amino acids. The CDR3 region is CASSFLGGPQETQYF.

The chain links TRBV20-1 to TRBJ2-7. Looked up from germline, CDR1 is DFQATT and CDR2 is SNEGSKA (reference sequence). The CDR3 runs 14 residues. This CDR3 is CSAIDPDSSYEQYF.

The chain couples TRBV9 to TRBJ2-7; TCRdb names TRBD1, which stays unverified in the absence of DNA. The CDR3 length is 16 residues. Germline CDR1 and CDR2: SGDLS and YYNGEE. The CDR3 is CASSVGWGVPSYEQYF.

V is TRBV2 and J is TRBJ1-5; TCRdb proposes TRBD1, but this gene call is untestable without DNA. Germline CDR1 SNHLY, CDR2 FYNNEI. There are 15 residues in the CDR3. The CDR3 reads CASSEDGGAGQPQHF.

The CDR3 sequence: CAGGQGLRSFYTF. The chain recombines TRBV2 with TRBJ1-2; the TRBD1 assignment by TCRdb is unverifiable without DNA. Germline CDR1 reads SNHLY; CDR2 reads FYNNEI. CDR3 size: 13 residues.

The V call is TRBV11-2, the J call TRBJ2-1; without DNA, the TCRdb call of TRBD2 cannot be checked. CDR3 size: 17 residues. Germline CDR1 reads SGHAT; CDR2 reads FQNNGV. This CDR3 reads CASSRTSGGASDNEQFF.

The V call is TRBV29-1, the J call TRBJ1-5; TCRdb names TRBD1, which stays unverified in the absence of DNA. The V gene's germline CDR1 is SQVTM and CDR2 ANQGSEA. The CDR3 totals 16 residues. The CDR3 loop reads CSVDGGLTGGTQPQHF. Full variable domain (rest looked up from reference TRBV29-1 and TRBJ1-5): SAVISQKPSRDICQRGTSLTIQCQVDSQVTMMFWYRQQPGQSLTLIATANQGSEATYESGFVIDKFPISRPNLTFSTLTVSNMSPEDSSIYLCSVDGGLTGGTQPQHFGDGTRLSIL.

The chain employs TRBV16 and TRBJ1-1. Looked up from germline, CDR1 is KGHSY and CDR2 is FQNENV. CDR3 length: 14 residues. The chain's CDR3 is CASSQSVGNTEAFF.

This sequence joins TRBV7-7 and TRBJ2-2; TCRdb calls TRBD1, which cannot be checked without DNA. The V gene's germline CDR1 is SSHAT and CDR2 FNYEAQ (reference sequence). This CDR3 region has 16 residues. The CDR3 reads CASSFGQAWGTGELFF.

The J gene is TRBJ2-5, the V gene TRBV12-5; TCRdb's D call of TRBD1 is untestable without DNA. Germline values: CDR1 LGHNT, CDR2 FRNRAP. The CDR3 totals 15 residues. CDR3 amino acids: CASGHPGQGEETQYF.

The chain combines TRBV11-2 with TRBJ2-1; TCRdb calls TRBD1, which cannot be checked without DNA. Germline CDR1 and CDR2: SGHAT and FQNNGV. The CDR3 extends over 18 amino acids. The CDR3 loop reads CASSSPRPSAPIYNEQFF. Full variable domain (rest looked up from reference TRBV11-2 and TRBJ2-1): EAGVAQSPRYKIIEKRQSVAFWCNPISGHATLYWYQQILGQGPKLLIQFQNNGVVDDSQLPKDRFSAERLKGVDSTLKIQPAKLEDSAVYLCASSSPRPSAPIYNEQFFGPGTRLTVL.

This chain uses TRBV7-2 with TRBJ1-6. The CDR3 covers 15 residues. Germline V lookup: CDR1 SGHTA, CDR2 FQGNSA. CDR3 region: CASSSGGQAYSPLHF.

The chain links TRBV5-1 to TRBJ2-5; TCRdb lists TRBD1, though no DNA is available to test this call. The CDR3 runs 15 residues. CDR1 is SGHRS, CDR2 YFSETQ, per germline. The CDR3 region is CASSPGHLGKETQYF.

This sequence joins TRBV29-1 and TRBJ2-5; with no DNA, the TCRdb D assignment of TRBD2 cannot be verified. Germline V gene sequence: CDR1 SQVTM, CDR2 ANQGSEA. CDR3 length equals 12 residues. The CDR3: CSVDGGGKTQYF.

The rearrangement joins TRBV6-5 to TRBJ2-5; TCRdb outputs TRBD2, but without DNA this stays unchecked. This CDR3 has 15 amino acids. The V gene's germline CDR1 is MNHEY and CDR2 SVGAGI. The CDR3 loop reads CASSYLTRAQETQYF.

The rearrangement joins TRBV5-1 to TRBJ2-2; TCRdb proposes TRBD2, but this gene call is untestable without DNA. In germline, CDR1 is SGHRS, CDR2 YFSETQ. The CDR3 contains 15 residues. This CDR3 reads CASSPDSTSSRELFF.

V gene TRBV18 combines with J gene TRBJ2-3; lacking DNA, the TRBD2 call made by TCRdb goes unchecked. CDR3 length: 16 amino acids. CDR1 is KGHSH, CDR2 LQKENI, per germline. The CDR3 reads CASSPQQAETTDTQYF.

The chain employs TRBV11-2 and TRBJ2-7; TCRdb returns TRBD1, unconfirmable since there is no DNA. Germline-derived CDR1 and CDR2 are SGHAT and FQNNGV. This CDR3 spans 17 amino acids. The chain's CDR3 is CASSLEGATVTPYEQYF. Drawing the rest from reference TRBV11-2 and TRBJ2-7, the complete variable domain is EAGVAQSPRYKIIEKRQSVAFWCNPISGHATLYWYQQILGQGPKLLIQFQNNGVVDDSQLPKDRFSAERLKGVDSTLKIQPAKLEDSAVYLCASSLEGATVTPYEQYFGPGTRLTVT.

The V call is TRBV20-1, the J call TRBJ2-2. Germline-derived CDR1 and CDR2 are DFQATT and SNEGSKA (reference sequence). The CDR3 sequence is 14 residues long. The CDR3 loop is CSARGISSTGELFF.

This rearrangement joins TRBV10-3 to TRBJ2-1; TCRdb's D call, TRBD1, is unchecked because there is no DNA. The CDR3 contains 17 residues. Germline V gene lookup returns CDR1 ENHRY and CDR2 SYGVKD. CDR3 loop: CAISSFGEGVSYNEQFF.

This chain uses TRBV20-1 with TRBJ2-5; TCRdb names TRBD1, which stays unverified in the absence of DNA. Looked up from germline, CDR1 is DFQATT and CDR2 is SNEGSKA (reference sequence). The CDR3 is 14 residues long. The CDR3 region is CSATRTGGRWAQYF.

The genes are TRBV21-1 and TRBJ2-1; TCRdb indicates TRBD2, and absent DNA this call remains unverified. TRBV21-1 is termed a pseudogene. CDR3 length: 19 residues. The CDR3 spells CASSKRERRSGGNYNEQFF.

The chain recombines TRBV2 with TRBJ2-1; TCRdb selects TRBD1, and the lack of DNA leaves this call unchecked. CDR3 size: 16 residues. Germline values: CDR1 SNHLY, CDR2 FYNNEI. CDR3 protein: CASSEAGGQGKNEQFF.

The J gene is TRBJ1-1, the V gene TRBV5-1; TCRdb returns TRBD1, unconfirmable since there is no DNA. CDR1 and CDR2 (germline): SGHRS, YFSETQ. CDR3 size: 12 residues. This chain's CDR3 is CASSHPGREAFF. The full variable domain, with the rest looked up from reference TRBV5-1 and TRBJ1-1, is KAGVTQTPRYLIKTRGQQVTLSCSPISGHRSVSWYQQTPGQGLQFLFEYFSETQRNKGNFPGRFSGRQFSNSRSEMNVSTLELGDSALYLCASSHPGREAFFGQGTRLTVV.

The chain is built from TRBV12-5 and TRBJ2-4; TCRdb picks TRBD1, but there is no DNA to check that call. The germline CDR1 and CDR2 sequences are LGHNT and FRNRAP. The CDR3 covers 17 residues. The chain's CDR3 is CASGLVLGGQGGNIQYF.

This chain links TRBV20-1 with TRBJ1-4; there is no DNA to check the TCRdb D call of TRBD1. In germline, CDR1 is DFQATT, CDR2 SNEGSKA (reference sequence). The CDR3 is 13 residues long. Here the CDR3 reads CSAQARGEEKLFF.

The CDR3 loop is CASSPLDRGYNSPLHF. The chain carries TRBV5-6 and TRBJ1-6; TCRdb indicates TRBD1, and absent DNA this call remains unverified. Germline lookup yields CDR1 SGHDT and CDR2 YYEEEE. The CDR3 is 16 residues long.

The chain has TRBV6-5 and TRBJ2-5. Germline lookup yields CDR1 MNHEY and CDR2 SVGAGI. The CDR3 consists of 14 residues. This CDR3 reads CASSYSGFPETQYF.

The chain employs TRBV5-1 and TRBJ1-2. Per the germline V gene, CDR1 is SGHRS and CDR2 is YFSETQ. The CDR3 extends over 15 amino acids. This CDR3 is CASSLAPDPQYGYTF.